This T cell receptor (beta chain) was recovered during a study of T cells after yellow fever vaccination. TCRdb re-analysed the 5' RACE reads in MiXCR, keeping a single row per CDR3 protein. The table shows hundreds of thousands of distinct CDR3 sequences, with roughly 13% occurring only once. Germline CDR1 is MNHNS and CDR2 is SASEGT. This CDR3 has 16 residues. Trimming pared 6 bases from V and 2 bases from J, leaving 16 bases between. The chain uses TRBV6-1 and TRBJ2-2; tentatively, D is TRBD1 or TRBD2 (5 bases each). This TCR came from a man under 40 who received the YFV17D yellow fever vaccine. The sequenced sample was PBMCs, obtained on the day of the yellow fever booster vaccination. In DNA form, the CDR3 reads TGTGCCAGCAGCAAGGGGAAGGGAGCAAACACCGGGGAGCTGTTTTTT. This translates into CASSKGKGANTGELFF.